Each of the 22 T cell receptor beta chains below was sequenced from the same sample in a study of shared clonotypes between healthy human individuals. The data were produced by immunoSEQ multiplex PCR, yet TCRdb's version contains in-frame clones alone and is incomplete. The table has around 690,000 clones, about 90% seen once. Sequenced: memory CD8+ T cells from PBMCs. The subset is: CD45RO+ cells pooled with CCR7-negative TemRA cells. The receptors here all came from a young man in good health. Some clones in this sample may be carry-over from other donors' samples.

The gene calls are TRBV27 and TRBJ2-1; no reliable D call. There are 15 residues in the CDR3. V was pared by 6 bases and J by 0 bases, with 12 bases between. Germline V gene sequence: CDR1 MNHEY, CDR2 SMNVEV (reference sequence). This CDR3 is CASSPELYSYNEQFF. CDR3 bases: TGTGCCAGCAGCCCTGAGCTGTACTCCTACAATGAGCAGTTCTTC.

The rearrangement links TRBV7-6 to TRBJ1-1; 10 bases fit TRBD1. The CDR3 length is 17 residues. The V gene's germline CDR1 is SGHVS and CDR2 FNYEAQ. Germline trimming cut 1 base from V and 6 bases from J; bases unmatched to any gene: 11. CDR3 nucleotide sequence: TGTGCCAGCAGCTTAGGGCGGGACAGGGGCGGGCGAGCTGAAGCTTTCTTT. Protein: CASSLGRDRGGRAEAFF. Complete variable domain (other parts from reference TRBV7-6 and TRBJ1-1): GAGVSQSPRYKVTKRGQDVALRCDPISGHVSLYWYRQALGQGPEFLTYFNYEAQQDKSGLPNDRFSAERPEGSISTLTIQRTEQRDSAMYRCASSLGRDRGGRAEAFFGQGTRLTVV.

CDR3 sequence: CASSLANTGPYGYTF. CDR3 sequence (DNA): TGTGCCAGCAGCTTAGCCAATACAGGGCCCTATGGCTACACCTTC. The chain has TRBV7-9 and TRBJ1-2, with D perhaps matching TRBD1 (6 bases). The V gene lost 0 bases and the J gene lost 4 bases, with 12 bases spanning the gap. The length of the CDR3 is 15 residues. The germline CDR1 and CDR2 sequences are SEHNR and FQNEAQ (reference sequence).

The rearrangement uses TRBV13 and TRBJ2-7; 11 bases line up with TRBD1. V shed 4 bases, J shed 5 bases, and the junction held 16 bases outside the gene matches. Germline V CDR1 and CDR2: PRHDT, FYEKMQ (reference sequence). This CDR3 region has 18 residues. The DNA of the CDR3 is TGTGCCAGCAGCTGGTCGGGGGTCTCCGGGACAGGGGGACACGAGCAGTACTTC. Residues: CASSWSGVSGTGGHEQYF.

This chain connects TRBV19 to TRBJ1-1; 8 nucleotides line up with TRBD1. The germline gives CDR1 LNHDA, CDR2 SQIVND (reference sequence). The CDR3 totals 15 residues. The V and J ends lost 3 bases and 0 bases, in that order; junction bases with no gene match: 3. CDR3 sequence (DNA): TGTGCCAGTAGTATGGGGGACAGGATGAACACTGAAGCTTTCTTT. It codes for CASSMGDRMNTEAFF.

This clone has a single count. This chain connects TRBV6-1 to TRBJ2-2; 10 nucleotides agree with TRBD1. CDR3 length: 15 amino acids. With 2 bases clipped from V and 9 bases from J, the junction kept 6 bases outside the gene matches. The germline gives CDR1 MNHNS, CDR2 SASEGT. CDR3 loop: CASSERQGARRELFF. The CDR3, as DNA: TGTGCCAGCAGTGAACGACAGGGGGCGAGACGGGAGCTGTTTTTT.

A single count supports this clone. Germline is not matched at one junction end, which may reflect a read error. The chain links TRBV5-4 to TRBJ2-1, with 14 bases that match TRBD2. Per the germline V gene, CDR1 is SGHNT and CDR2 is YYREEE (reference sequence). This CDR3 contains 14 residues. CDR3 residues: CASSGGTSGGLALF. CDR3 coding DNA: TGTGCCAGCAGCGGGGGGACTAGCGGGGGCCTCGCCCTCTTC.

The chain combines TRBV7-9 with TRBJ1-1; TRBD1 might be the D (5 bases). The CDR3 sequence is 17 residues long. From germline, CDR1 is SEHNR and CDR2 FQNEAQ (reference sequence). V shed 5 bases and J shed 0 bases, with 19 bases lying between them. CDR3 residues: CASSMELGGPVNTEAFF. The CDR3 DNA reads TGTGCCAGCAGCATGGAACTGGGGGGACCGGTGAACACTGAAGCTTTCTTT.

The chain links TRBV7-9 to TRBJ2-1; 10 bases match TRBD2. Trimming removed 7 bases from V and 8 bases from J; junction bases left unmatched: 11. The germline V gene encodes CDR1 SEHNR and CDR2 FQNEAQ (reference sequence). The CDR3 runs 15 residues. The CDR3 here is CASTHGASGSYEQFF. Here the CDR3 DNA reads TGTGCCAGCACCCATGGGGCTAGCGGGAGTTATGAGCAGTTCTTC.

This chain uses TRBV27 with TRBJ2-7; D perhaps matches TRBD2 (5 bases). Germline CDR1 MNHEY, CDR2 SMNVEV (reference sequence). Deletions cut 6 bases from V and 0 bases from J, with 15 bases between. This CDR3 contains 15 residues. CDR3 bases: TGTGCCAGCAGCCCCTTTTTAGAGGGCTCCTACGAGCAGTACTTC. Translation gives CASSPFLEGSYEQYF.

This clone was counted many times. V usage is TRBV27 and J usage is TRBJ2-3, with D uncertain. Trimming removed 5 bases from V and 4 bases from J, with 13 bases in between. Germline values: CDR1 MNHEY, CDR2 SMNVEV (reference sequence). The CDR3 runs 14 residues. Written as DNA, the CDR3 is TGTGCCAGCAGTCCTCATTCGGACCCAGATACGCAGTATTTT. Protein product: CASSPHSDPDTQYF.

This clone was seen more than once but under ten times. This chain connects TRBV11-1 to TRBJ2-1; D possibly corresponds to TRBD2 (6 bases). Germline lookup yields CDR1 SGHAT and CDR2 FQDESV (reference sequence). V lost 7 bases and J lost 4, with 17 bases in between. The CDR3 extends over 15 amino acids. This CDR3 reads CASTRGAGRYNEQFF. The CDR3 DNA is TGTGCCAGCACACGAGGAGCAGGGAGGTACAATGAGCAGTTCTTC.

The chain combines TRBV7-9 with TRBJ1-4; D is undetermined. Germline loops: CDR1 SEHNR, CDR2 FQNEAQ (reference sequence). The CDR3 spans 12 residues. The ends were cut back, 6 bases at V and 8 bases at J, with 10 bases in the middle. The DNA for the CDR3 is TGTGCCAGCAGATCCGGTGGCGAAAAACTGTTTTTT. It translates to CASRSGGEKLFF.

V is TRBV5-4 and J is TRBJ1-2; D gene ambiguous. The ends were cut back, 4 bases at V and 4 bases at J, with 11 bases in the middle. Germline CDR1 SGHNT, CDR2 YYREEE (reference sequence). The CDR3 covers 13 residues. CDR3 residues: CASSATGIYGYTF. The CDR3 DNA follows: TGTGCCAGCAGCGCAACCGGGATCTATGGCTACACCTTC.

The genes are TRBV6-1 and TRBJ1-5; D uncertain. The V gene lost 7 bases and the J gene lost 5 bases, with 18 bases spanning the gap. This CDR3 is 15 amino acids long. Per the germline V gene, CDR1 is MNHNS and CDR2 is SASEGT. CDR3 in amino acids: CASTVSLAGHQPQHF. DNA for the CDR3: TGTGCCAGCACCGTAAGCCTCGCAGGTCATCAGCCCCAGCATTTT.

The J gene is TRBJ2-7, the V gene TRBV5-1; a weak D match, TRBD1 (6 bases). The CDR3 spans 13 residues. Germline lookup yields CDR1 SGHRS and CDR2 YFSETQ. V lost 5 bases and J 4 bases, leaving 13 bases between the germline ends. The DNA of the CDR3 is TGCGCCAGCAGTGAGGGGGTGGGGTACGAGCAGTACTTC. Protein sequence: CASSEGVGYEQYF.

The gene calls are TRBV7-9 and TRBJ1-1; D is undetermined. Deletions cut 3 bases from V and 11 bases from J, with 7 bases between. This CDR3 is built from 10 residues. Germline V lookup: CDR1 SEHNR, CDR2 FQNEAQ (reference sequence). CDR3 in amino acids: CASSFAYAFF. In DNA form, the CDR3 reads TGTGCCAGCAGCTTTGCTTACGCTTTCTTT.

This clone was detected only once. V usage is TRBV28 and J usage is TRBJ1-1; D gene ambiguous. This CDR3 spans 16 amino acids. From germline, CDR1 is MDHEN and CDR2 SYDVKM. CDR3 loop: CDLKPREERIHTEAFF. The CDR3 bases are TGTGACCTAAAACCCCGCGAAGAGAGGATCCACACTGAAGCTTTCTTT.

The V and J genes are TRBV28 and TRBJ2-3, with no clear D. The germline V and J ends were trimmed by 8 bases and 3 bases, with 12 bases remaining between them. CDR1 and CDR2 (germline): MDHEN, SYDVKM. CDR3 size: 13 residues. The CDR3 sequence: CASLRIETDTQYF. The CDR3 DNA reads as TGTGCCAGCCTCCGTATCGAGACAGATACGCAGTATTTT. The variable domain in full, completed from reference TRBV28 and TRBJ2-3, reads DVKVTQSSRYLVKRTGEKVFLECVQDMDHENMFWYRQDPGLGLRLIYFSYDVKMKEKGDIPEGYSVSREKKERFSLILESASTNQTSMYLCASLRIETDTQYFGPGTRLTVL.

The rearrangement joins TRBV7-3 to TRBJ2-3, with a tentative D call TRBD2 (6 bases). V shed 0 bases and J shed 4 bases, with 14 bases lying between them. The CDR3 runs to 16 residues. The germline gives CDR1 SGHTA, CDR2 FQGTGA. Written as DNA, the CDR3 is TGTGCCAGCAGCTTAACTAGCGGAGGGTACGCAGATACGCAGTATTTT. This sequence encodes CASSLTSGGYADTQYF. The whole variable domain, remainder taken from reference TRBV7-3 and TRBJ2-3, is GAGVSQTPSNKVTEKGKYVELRCDPISGHTALYWYRQSLGQGPEFLIYFQGTGAADDSGLPNDRFFAVRPEGSVSTLKIQRTERGDSAVYLCASSLTSGGYADTQYFGPGTRLTVL.

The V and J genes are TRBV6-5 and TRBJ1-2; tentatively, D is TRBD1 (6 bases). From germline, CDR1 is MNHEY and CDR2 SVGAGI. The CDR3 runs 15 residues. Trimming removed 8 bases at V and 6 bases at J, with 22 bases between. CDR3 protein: CASGGGRTVANGYTF. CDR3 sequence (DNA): TGTGCCAGCGGGGGGGGTAGGACAGTCGCGAATGGCTACACCTTC.

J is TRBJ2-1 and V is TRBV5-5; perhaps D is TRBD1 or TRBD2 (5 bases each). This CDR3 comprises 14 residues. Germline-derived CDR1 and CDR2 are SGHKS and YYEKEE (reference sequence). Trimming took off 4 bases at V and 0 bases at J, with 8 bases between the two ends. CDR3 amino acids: CASSPGPSYNEQFF. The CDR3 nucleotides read TGTGCCAGCAGCCCGGGACCCTCCTACAATGAGCAGTTCTTC.